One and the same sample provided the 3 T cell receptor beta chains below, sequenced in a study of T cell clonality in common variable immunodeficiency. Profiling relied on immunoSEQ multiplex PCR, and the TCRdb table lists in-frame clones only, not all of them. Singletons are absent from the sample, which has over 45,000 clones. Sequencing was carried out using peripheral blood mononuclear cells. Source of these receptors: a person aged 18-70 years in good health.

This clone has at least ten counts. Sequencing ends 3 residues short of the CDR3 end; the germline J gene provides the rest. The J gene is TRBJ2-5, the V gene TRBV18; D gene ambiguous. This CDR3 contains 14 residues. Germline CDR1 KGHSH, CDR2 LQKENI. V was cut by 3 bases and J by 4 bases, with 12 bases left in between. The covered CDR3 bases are TGTGCCAGCTCACCGTCTAGTTCGCGAGAGACC. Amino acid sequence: CASSPSSSRET. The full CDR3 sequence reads CASSPSSSRETQYF.

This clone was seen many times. The part of the CDR3 DNA that was read is TGTGCCTGGAGTGTAAGGCTAGCGGGTCCCTACGAG. Protein product: CAWSVRLAGPYE. The CDR3, in full, reads CAWSVRLAGPYEQYF. This chain uses TRBV30 with TRBJ2-7, with 8 positions matching TRBD2. The read gets to within 3 residues of the CDR3 end, and the germline J gene fills in the rest. This CDR3 has 15 residues. Germline assignment: CDR1 GTSNPN and CDR2 SVGIG (reference sequence). V dropped 0 bases and J dropped 2; count of bases not matched to a gene: 6.

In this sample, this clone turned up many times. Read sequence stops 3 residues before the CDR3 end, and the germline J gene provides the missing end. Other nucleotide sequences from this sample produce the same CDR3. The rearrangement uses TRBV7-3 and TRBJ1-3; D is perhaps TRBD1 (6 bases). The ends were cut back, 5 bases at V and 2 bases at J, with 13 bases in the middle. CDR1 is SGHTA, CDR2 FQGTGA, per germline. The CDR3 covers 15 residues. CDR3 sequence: CASSLGGGAGNTIYF. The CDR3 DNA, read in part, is TGTGCCAGCAGCCTCGGGGGGGGCGCTGGAAACACC.